These 7 T cell receptor beta chains share one sample of origin, sequenced in a study of blood T cell repertoires in COVID-19. Profiled with immunoSEQ multiplex PCR; TCRdb holds only in-frame clones, not every one. Of roughly 670,000 clones in the sample, 85% to 90% were seen once. Sequenced sample: peripheral blood. The receptors here all came from a woman aged 18-35 years with acute or convalescent COVID-19.

This clone was seen only once. The gene calls are TRBV6-5 and TRBJ1-1, with 7 bases fitting TRBD1. Germline V gene lookup returns CDR1 MNHEY and CDR2 SVGAGI. Trimming at V came to 8 bases and at J to 6 bases, leaving 12 bases not matched to a gene. The CDR3 loop spans 14 amino acids. As DNA, the CDR3 is TGTGCCAGCCTCGGCGGGGACAGTGGCCCTGAAGCTTTCTTT. This codes for CASLGGDSGPEAFF.

This chain links TRBV5-4 with TRBJ1-2; D ambiguous. Trimming left V 2 bases short and J 7 bases short, with 12 bases between. From germline, CDR1 is SGHNT and CDR2 YYREEE (reference sequence). The CDR3 runs to 13 residues. CDR3 nucleotide sequence: TGTGCCAGCAGCTTAAAGGAGCTTGGTGGCTACACCTTC. Its protein is CASSLKELGGYTF.

This chain uses TRBV24-1 with TRBJ2-2; no definite D call. The CDR3 is made up of 16 amino acids. Germline CDR1 reads KGHDR; CDR2 reads SFDVKD. V gave up 1 base and J gave up 9 bases, with 17 bases separating them. CDR3 region: CATSDLSPPQTRELFF. The CDR3 bases are TGTGCCACCAGTGATTTATCCCCGCCGCAGACACGGGAGCTGTTTTTT.

The chain is built from TRBV6-4 and TRBJ1-2; 8 bases match TRBD1. The length of the CDR3 is 16 residues. The V segment lost 5 bases and the J segment 3 bases; nucleotides outside the gene matches: 11. Germline loops: CDR1 MRHNA, CDR2 SNTAGT. The CDR3 DNA is TGTGCCAGCAGTCCAGAACTCGGACAGGGACACTATGGCTACACCTTC. It translates to CASSPELGQGHYGYTF.

In the case of this clone: Here the CDR3 omits its conserved ending phenylalanine or tryptophan, so a read error is the likely source. The gene calls are TRBV12-3 or TRBV12-4 and TRBJ1-2, with 7 bases aligning to TRBD1. V shed 5 bases and J 0 bases; nucleotides not matched to a gene: 0. The CDR3 spans 13 residues. The DNA of the CDR3 is TGTGCCAGCAGTGGACAGGCTAACTATGGCTACACCTCC. It yields the protein CASSGQANYGYTS.

This chain joins TRBV19 and TRBJ1-6, with D hard to call. Trimming stripped 3 bases from V and 7 bases from J, with 10 bases between. The CDR3 is made up of 14 amino acids. Germline V gene lookup returns CDR1 LNHDA and CDR2 SQIVND (reference sequence). Written as DNA, the CDR3 is TGTGCCAGTAGTATCCCCCGACTGAATTCACCCCTCCACTTT. Protein: CASSIPRLNSPLHF.

The gene calls are TRBV2 and TRBJ1-5, with TRBD1 matching over 9 bases. The germline gives CDR1 SNHLY, CDR2 FYNNEI. The CDR3 is 16 amino acids. The J segment lost 0 bases and the V segment lost 7 bases, leaving 7 bases of the junction unmatched. CDR3 sequence (DNA): TGTGCCAGCAAGGGATTACAGGGGGCTAGCAATCAGCCCCAGCATTTT. It codes for CASKGLQGASNQPQHF. Looking up the rest from reference TRBV2 and TRBJ1-5 gives the full variable domain: EPEVTQTPSHQVTQMGQEVILRCVPISNHLYFYWYRQILGQKVEFLVSFYNNEISEKSEIFDDQFSVERPDGSNFTLKIRSTKLEDSAMYFCASKGLQGASNQPQHFGDGTRLSIL.